This T cell receptor (beta chain) was sequenced during a study of Ad26.COV2.S vaccination and SARS-CoV-2 variants (dated by TCRdb to about 2021). Background for the entire study: Vaccine-arm donors came from COV1001, a multicentre, randomized, double-blind, placebo-controlled phase I-IIa trial of Ad26.COV2.S in healthy adults. Trial participants were randomized into five groups of five, in which low-dose or high-dose Ad26.COV2.S was given once or twice, or placebo was given on both occasions. Ad26.COV2.S was administered intramuscularly at a dose of 5x10^10 or 1x10^11 viral particles, either as one shot or as two shots given 56 days apart. A total of around 32 samples were included in the TCR-sequenced set, comprising about 20 Ad26.COV2.S vaccine recipients, 5 placebo recipients and 8 SARS-CoV-2 convalescent individuals. Investigators did not know the trial group allocation while performing experiments and assessing outcomes. TCRbeta repertoire sequencing was used to assess the specificity and breadth of SARS-CoV-2-reactive T cell receptors after Ad26.COV2.S vaccination. On the study overall, not on this receptor specifically: Vaccine and placebo recipients had comparable non-spike TCR breadth, which fits with the vaccine containing only spike. The study lacked the statistical power to compare responses across vaccine doses or regimens. Compared with placebo recipients, Ad26.COV2.S recipients showed higher spike-specific TCR breadth (P = 0.0014). The authors noted that the TCR breadth and depth analyses may have underestimated total T cell responses. After vaccination, substantial breadth of spike-specific CD8+ and CD4+ T cell responses was reported.

For CDR1 and CDR2, the germline V gene lists SQVTM and ANQGSEA. V is shortened by 3 bases, J by 2 bases, and the region joining them spans 7 bases. Its CDR3 holds 13 amino acids, cysteine through phenylalanine. CDR3 DNA only is kept here, 39 bases in frame from base 1. About this clone itself: Which antigen it targets is not known. Base quality data are lacking; no much larger clone is found one base away. At the DNA level, this CDR3 is encoded by other sequences in the same sample as well.

The meaning of the sample's treatment or condition label: around 19 received Ad26.COV2.S at low or high dose, single or two shots; 5 received placebo; per-sample allocation not given. For vaccine and placebo recipients, the sequenced repertoires came from samples collected on day 63 after the first injection. In Cohort 1b, fewer than 30 adults aged 18-55 years were enrolled at a single site in Boston, USA, between 29 July and 7 August 2020. As a vaccine, Ad26.COV2.S was a replication-incompetent adenovirus type 26 vector that expressed a prefusion-stabilized SARS-CoV-2 spike protein derived from the original Wuhan strain. The immunoSEQ Assay was the method used to sequence TCRbeta CDR3 regions. After extraction, genomic DNA underwent amplification by bias-controlled multiplex PCR, followed by high-throughput sequencing. In the paper's pipeline: To quantify the absolute abundance of each unique TCRbeta CDR3 region, sequences were collapsed and filtered. T cell fraction was estimated by normalizing TCRbeta template counts to usable DNA, which was measured by amplifying reference genes present in all nucleated cells. Repertoire TCRs were annotated as SARS-CoV-2-specific by exact matching of V gene, CDR3 amino acid sequence and J gene to a known reactive TCR set. The reference SARS-CoV-2 TCR set was derived from MIRA and filtered for enrichment in COVID-19-positive ImmuneCODE repertoires, a step that removed public or cross-reactive TCRs. Using the MIRA antigens, annotated TCRs were further analysed by specific ORF or by position within an ORF. Breadth was defined as annotated unique rearrangements over total unique productive rearrangements; depth was the summed frequency of those rearrangements. Two-sided Wilcoxon rank-sum tests were applied when comparing TCR breadth between groups. This is the immuneACCESS table as TCRdb keeps it, with only in-frame sequences that have V and J called. A part of the clones is gone; compared with another copy, unresolved V genes explain less than half, and the rest is unexplained. For V, J and clone size, that table is used; D and trimming come from the DNA. This sample has 350,000 to 500,000 clones in its table, and approximately 89% of those were observed once. The biggest ten clones account for over 2% of the sample.

The sequence was collected from a person between 18 and 60 years old who received the Ad26.COV2.S COVID-19 vaccine or a placebo. The receptor chain draws on TRBV29-1 and TRBJ2-2, with a weak D call of TRBD1 (5 bases match). The sequences come from peripheral blood, collected in a trial of Ad26.COV2.S vaccine versus placebo. CDR3 region: CSVDRGNTGELFF. The DNA reads as follows: TGCAGCGTTGATAGGGGCAACACCGGGGAGCTGTTTTTT.